This is a list of T cell receptor beta chains from one sample in a study of T cells in Graves' hyperthyroidism and ophthalmopathy. One entry per CDR3 protein, called by TCRdb with MiXCR from the multiplex PCR reads. This sample carries some 300,000 distinct CDR3 sequences, around a sixth of them seen once, and the ten largest clones take around 35%. The sample was blood. The source of these receptors is a man aged 25 to 45 with Graves' hyperthyroidism. Both conserved end residues are part of each CDR3. The order of the fields is V gene, clone size, J gene, D gene, CDR3 protein, CDR3 DNA. A D gene is named only where the DNA matches it firmly. Clone size is given for some rows only: seen once, a few or many times, or a class if the clone is expanded.

TRBV12-3/TRBV12-4	NA	TRBJ2-3	NA	CASSLYRGAREETEDTQYF	TGTGCCAGCAGTTTATACCGGGGGGCGAGGGAGGAAACAGAAGATACGCAGTATTTT
TRBV3-1	many	TRBJ2-3	TRBD1	CASSLLTGGNPTQYF	TGTGCCAGCAGCCTCCTGACAGGGGGGAACCCTACGCAGTATTTT
TRBV20-1	NA	TRBJ2-7	TRBD2	CSADATSGMSSYKQYF	TGCAGTGCCGACGCGACTAGCGGGATGAGCTCCTACAAGCAGTACTTC
TRBV2	few	TRBJ2-2	NA	CASRLQGSGELFF	TGTGCCAGCAGACTTCAGGGTTCCGGGGAGCTGTTTTTT
TRBV9	many	TRBJ1-2	NA	CASTRDENYGYTF	TGTGCCAGCACCAGAGATGAAAACTATGGCTACACCTTC
TRBV12-3/TRBV12-4	NA	TRBJ2-5	NA	CASSLGGWRQDQETQYF	TGTGCCAGCAGTTTAGGGGGGTGGCGGCAGGACCAAGAGACCCAGTACTTC
TRBV13	many	TRBJ1-2	NA	CASSSPDSREDGYTF	TGTGCCAGCAGCTCGCCGGACAGCCGCGAGGATGGCTACACCTTC
TRBV7-9	many	TRBJ1-1	NA	CASSLEAAEAFF	TGTGCCAGCAGCTTAGAGGCAGCTGAAGCTTTCTTT
TRBV27	once	TRBJ2-3	TRBD2	CASSLVGLAGGKKDTQYF	TGTGCCAGCAGTCTAGTCGGACTAGCGGGAGGGAAGAAAGATACGCAGTATTTT
TRBV19	few	TRBJ1-1	NA	CASSIGRSRVNTEAFF	TGTGCCAGTAGTATAGGACGGAGTCGGGTGAACACTGAAGCTTTCTTT
TRBV28	NA	TRBJ2-7	NA	CASLTRSSYEQYF	TGTGCCAGCCTAACGAGGAGCTCCTACGAGCAGTACTTC
TRBV7-9	many	TRBJ1-1	TRBD1	CASSLVPRRDSNTEAFF	TGTGCCAGCAGCTTAGTTCCGAGGAGGGACAGCAACACTGAAGCTTTCTTT
TRBV19	NA	TRBJ2-7	NA	CATPGNAGASYPYEQYF	TGTGCCACTCCCGGGAACGCAGGGGCTAGTTACCCCTACGAGCAGTACTTC
TRBV19	NA	TRBJ1-5	NA	CASSIEESSSQPQHF	TGTGCCAGTAGTATTGAGGAATCCAGCAGCCAGCCCCAGCATTTT
TRBV4-1	NA	TRBJ2-3	TRBD2	CASSVGLAGYTDTQYF	TGCGCCAGCAGCGTCGGACTAGCTGGATACACAGATACGCAGTATTTT
TRBV5-1	few	TRBJ2-4	NA	CASSSGSGNIQYF	TGCGCCAGCAGCTCGGGGTCGGGAAACATTCAGTACTTC
TRBV28	NA	TRBJ2-7	TRBD2	CASRGSGSDEQYF	TGTGCCAGCCGTGGGAGCGGGAGCGACGAGCAGTACTTC
TRBV6-1	many	TRBJ2-7	NA	CASSTGGREQYF	TGTGCCAGCAGTACGGGGGGCCGCGAGCAGTACTTC
TRBV28	few	TRBJ2-3	TRBD2	CATGWTSGTDTQYF	TGTGCCACGGGTTGGACTAGCGGCACAGATACGCAGTATTTT
TRBV6-1	few	TRBJ2-2	NA	CASSPGPGRRNTGELFF	TGTGCCAGCAGTCCTGGACCCGGGCGACGGAACACCGGGGAGCTGTTTTTT
TRBV3-1	many	TRBJ1-5	NA	CASSSPGSNQPQHF	TGTGCCAGCAGCTCCCCCGGGAGCAATCAGCCCCAGCATTTT
TRBV5-6	many	TRBJ2-3	TRBD2	CASTPLAGGPSTDTQYF	TGTGCCAGCACCCCACTAGCGGGAGGGCCTAGCACAGATACGCAGTATTTT
TRBV25-1	NA	TRBJ1-3	NA	CASSEYQRGQGNTIYF	TGTGCCAGCAGTGAATATCAGCGGGGGCAAGGAAACACCATATATTTT
TRBV20-1	many	TRBJ1-6	NA	CSASSPLHF	TGCAGTGCTAGTTCGCCCCTCCACTTT
TRBV11-2	few	TRBJ2-1	TRBD2	CASSPRLAGDYEQFF	TGTGCCAGCAGCCCCCGGCTAGCGGGTGACTATGAGCAGTTCTTC
TRBV28	many	TRBJ1-5	TRBD1	CASRQGAWQPQHF	TGTGCCAGCAGACAGGGGGCTTGGCAGCCCCAGCATTTT
TRBV28	many	TRBJ2-3	NA	CASTRPRAADTQYF	TGTGCCAGCACCCGCCCGCGGGCGGCCGATACGCAGTATTTT
TRBV9	few	TRBJ2-3	TRBD2	CASSDFSGSTDTQYF	TGTGCCAGCAGCGATTTTAGCGGGAGCACAGATACGCAGTATTTT
TRBV11-3	NA	TRBJ2-3	NA	CASSSGGGTASTDTQYF	TGTGCCAGCAGCTCCGGGGGAGGGACAGCCAGCACAGATACGCAGTATTTT
TRBV30	NA	TRBJ1-5	TRBD1	CAWGEGAELAQHF	TGTGCCTGGGGGGAGGGGGCGGAATTGGCCCAGCATTTT
TRBV28	NA	TRBJ1-6	NA	CASRRADSPLHF	TGTGCCAGCAGGCGAGCGGATTCACCCCTCCACTTT
TRBV6-2/TRBV6-3	once	TRBJ2-1	TRBD2	CASSPGLAGVFEQFF	TGTGCCAGCAGTCCCGGACTAGCGGGAGTCTTTGAGCAGTTCTTC
TRBV7-8	few	TRBJ1-5	NA	CASSSLGGRRTDSNQPLHF	TGTGCCAGCAGCTCACTTGGGGGCCGCCGTACCGATAGCAATCAGCCCCTGCATTTT
TRBV6-5	many	TRBJ2-5	NA	CASSYYGGQETQYF	TGTGCCAGCAGTTACTATGGCGGACAAGAGACCCAGTACTTC
TRBV7-3	NA	TRBJ2-1	NA	CASSIGGRPDEQFF	TGTGCCAGCAGCATAGGTGGGCGGCCCGATGAGCAGTTCTTC
TRBV5-1	many	TRBJ2-2	NA	CASRFSRELTGELFF	TGCGCCAGCAGGTTTTCCAGGGAATTGACCGGGGAGCTGTTTTTT
TRBV18	many	TRBJ2-3	TRBD2	CASSPTRAGITDTQYF	TGTGCCAGCTCACCCACAAGAGCGGGAATCACAGATACGCAGTATTTT
TRBV3-1	many	TRBJ1-2	NA	CASSPMGSMGGYTF	TGTGCCAGCAGCCCAATGGGGTCAATGGGGGGCTACACCTTC
TRBV2	many	TRBJ1-1	NA	CASSLTALGTEAFF	TGTGCCAGCAGCCTGACAGCCCTCGGGACTGAAGCTTTCTTT
TRBV29-1	NA	TRBJ1-3	NA	CSTQKGNTIYF	TGCAGCACCCAAAAAGGAAACACCATATATTTT
TRBV5-4	once	TRBJ2-3	TRBD2	CASSDMTSGITTDTQYF	TGTGCCAGCAGCGACATGACTAGCGGGATTACCACGGATACGCAGTATTTT
TRBV3-1	many	TRBJ1-1	NA	CASSQGTRDWNTEAFF	TGTGCCAGCAGCCAGGGGACAAGGGATTGGAACACTGAAGCTTTCTTT
TRBV30	few	TRBJ1-2	NA	CACSPTGGRRGYTF	TGTGCCTGTTCACCAACCGGGGGGCGACGGGGCTACACCTTC
TRBV3-1	many	TRBJ2-5	NA	CASSPLGAPQETQYF	TGTGCCAGCAGCCCGTTAGGGGCCCCCCAAGAGACCCAGTACTTC
TRBV20-1	few	TRBJ1-1	TRBD1	CSASPPGQARSTEAFF	TGCAGTGCTTCCCCCCCCGGACAGGCCAGGAGCACTGAAGCTTTCTTT
TRBV20-1	few	TRBJ2-2	NA	CSAPKANSNTGELFF	TGCAGTGCTCCCAAGGCGAATTCGAACACCGGGGAGCTGTTTTTT
TRBV6-1	once	TRBJ1-2	NA	CASSEEGRRGGYTF	TGTGCCAGCAGTGAAGAAGGTCGGAGGGGAGGCTACACCTTC
TRBV7-6	many	TRBJ2-1	NA	CASSIDWGGVNEQFF	TGTGCCAGCAGCATCGACTGGGGCGGTGTTAATGAGCAGTTCTTC